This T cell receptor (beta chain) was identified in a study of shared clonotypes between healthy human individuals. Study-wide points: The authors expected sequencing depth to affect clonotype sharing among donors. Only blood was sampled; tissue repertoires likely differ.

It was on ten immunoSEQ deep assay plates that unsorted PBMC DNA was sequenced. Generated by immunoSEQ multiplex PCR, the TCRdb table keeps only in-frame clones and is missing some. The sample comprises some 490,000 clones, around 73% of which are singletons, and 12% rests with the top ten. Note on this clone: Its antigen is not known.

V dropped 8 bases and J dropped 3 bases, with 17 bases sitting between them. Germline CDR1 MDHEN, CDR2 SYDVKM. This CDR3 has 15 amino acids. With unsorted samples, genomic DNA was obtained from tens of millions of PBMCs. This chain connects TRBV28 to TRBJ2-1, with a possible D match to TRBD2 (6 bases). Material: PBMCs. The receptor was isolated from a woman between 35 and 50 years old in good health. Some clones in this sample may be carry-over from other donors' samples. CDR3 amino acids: CASQLRTGDYNEQFF. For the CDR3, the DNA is TGTGCCAGCCAATTGAGGACGGGGGACTACAATGAGCAGTTCTTC.